The 19 T cell receptor beta chains in this list originate from one sample, sequenced in a study of shared clonotypes between healthy human individuals. Sequencing was performed with immunoSEQ multiplex PCR; in TCRdb, only in-frame clones are kept and a portion is missing. The top ten clones hold approximately 1.5% of a sample with 950,000 to 1,100,000 clones, about 74% of them seen once. Sequenced material: memory CD4+ T cells sorted from blood. Regarding subset: CD45RA-negative fraction. These receptors were obtained from a man between 18 and 35 years old in good health.

V is TRBV10-3 and J is TRBJ2-2, with 7 bases that match TRBD1. The CDR3 runs to 16 residues. Germline V CDR1 and CDR2: ENHRY, SYGVKD. Trimming removed 6 bases from V and 0 bases from J; junction bases left unmatched: 7. The CDR3, as DNA: TGTGCCATCAGGCAGGGGGTCAAAGCGAACACCGGGGAGCTGTTTTTT. Translated, it gives CAIRQGVKANTGELFF.

This chain links TRBV14 with TRBJ1-1; D call uncertain. Trimming took 0 bases from V and 1 from J, leaving 12 bases between them. This CDR3 has 16 residues. Germline loops: CDR1 SGHDN, CDR2 FVKESK. In nucleotides, the CDR3 is TGTGCCAGCAGCCAAGAGGGAAGAGCGGGGAACACTGAAGCTTTCTTT. This gives the protein CASSQEGRAGNTEAFF. Using reference TRBV14 and TRBJ1-1 for the parts outside the CDR3, the full variable domain is EAGVTQFPSHSVIEKGQTVTLRCDPISGHDNLYWYRRVMGKEIKFLLHFVKESKQDESGMPNNRFLAERTGGTYSTLKVQPAELEDSGVYFCASSQEGRAGNTEAFFGQGTRLTVV.

This clone was observed a handful of times. The chain recombines TRBV19 with TRBJ2-3; D unclear. The germline CDR1 and CDR2 sequences are LNHDA and SQIVND (reference sequence). Trimming pared 7 bases from V and 1 base from J, leaving 9 bases between. The CDR3 has 13 residues. CDR3 DNA sequence: TGTGCCAGTAACTACTGGGGCACAGATACGCAGTATTTT. As protein: CASNYWGTDTQYF.

This chain uses TRBV28 with TRBJ1-6; a weak D match, TRBD1 (6 bases). The CDR3 totals 16 residues. The germline V gene has CDR1 MDHEN and CDR2 SYDVKM. Between the trimmed V and J ends, which lost 7 bases and 8 bases, there was a span of 21 bases. The CDR3 loop reads CASNEQGFLGDSPLHF. CDR3 sequence (DNA): TGTGCCAGCAACGAGCAGGGGTTCCTCGGGGATTCACCCCTCCACTTT.

The J gene is TRBJ2-7, the V gene TRBV30; D uncertain. Trimming took 0 bases from V and 1 from J, leaving 10 bases between them. CDR1 and CDR2 (germline): GTSNPN, SVGIG (reference sequence). CDR3 length equals 14 residues. CDR3 amino acids: CAWSVGAASYEQYF. CDR3 bases: TGTGCCTGGAGTGTGGGCGCAGCTTCCTACGAGCAGTACTTC. The complete variable domain, with remaining parts taken from reference TRBV30 and TRBJ2-7, reads SQTIHQWPATLVQPVGSPLSLECTVEGTSNPNLYWYRQAAGRGLQLLFYSVGIGQISSEVPQNLSASRPQDRQFILSSKKLLLSDSGFYLCAWSVGAASYEQYFGPGTRLTVT.

This chain links TRBV7-9 with TRBJ2-7, with D uncertain. Trimming shortened V by 0 bases and J by 3 bases, and 6 bases separated the two germline ends. This CDR3 is built from 13 residues. Germline V lookup: CDR1 SEHNR, CDR2 FQNEAQ (reference sequence). For the CDR3, the DNA is TGTGCCAGCAGCTTAGCCCCAGGCTACGAGCAGTACTTC. Amino acid sequence: CASSLAPGYEQYF.

The V call is TRBV30, the J call TRBJ1-3; the D gene is possibly TRBD1 (6 bases). There are 13 residues in the CDR3. Germline assignment: CDR1 GTSNPN and CDR2 SVGIG (reference sequence). Trimming took 1 base from V and 3 from J, leaving 7 bases between them. CDR3 nucleotides: TGTGCCTGGAGTGAACAGGGTGGAAACACCATATATTTT. Translated, it gives CAWSEQGGNTIYF.

This chain joins TRBV4-1 and TRBJ2-1; tentatively, D is TRBD2 (6 bases). Trimming shortened V by 0 bases and J by 8 bases, and 17 bases separated the two germline ends. Germline CDR1 reads MGHRA; CDR2 reads YSYEKL. The CDR3 is made up of 16 amino acids. The CDR3 DNA sequence: TGCGCCAGCAGCCAAGATCCGGCTAGCGCCGTTCATGAGCAGTTCTTC. Its protein product is CASSQDPASAVHEQFF.

J is TRBJ2-2 and V is TRBV28; the D gene is possibly TRBD2 (6 bases). Germline loops: CDR1 MDHEN, CDR2 SYDVKM. CDR3 length: 15 amino acids. V was pared by 5 bases and J by 7 bases, with 17 bases between. Written as DNA, the CDR3 is TGTGCCAGCAGTCCCCCCGGGGGAAGGAACGGGGAGCTGTTTTTT. Protein: CASSPPGGRNGELFF.

The chain recombines TRBV4-3 with TRBJ2-7; 7 bases match TRBD2. The ends lost 0 bases at V and 5 bases at J; junction bases unmatched: 13. CDR3 length: 17 amino acids. Germline values: CDR1 LGHNA, CDR2 YSLEER. The CDR3 nucleotides are TGCGCCAGCAGCCAAGATCTGGTGGGCGGGAGTAGGAACGAGCAGTACTTC. Translated, it gives CASSQDLVGGSRNEQYF.

Only a few counts were recorded for this clone. The chain employs TRBV7-9 and TRBJ2-6; D not resolved. V was trimmed by 1 base and J by 0 bases, leaving 13 bases between them. In germline, CDR1 is SEHNR, CDR2 FQNEAQ (reference sequence). The CDR3 covers 18 residues. Here the CDR3 DNA reads TGTGCCAGCAGCTTAGATGAGGTCAAAGCCTCTGGGGCCAACGTCCTGACTTTC. Its translation is CASSLDEVKASGANVLTF. The variable domain in full, with the rest retrieved from reference TRBV7-9 and TRBJ2-6, is DTGVSQNPRHKITKRGQNVTFRCDPISEHNRLYWYRQTLGQGPEFLTYFQNEAQLEKSRLLSDRFSAERPKGSFSTLEIQRTEQGDSAMYLCASSLDEVKASGANVLTFGAGSRLTVL.

The V and J genes are TRBV6-6 and TRBJ2-6; TRBD1 or TRBD2 may be the D gene (5 bases each). V gave up 7 bases and J gave up 9 bases, with 16 bases separating them. The CDR3 sequence is 14 residues long. Looked up from germline, CDR1 is MNHNY and CDR2 is SVGAGI (reference sequence). CDR3 bases: TGTGCCAGCACTAAAGATTGGGGGAACAACGTCCTGACTTTC. This translates into CASTKDWGNNVLTF.

The chain has TRBV2 and TRBJ1-4; 7 bases are a match to TRBD1. The V gene end was trimmed by 8 bases and the J gene end by 0 bases; junction bases not matched to a gene: 3. CDR1 is SNHLY and CDR2 is FYNNEI in the germline V gene. CDR3 length: 14 amino acids. The CDR3 nucleotides read TGTGCCAGCGGTCAGGGGGCAACTAATGAAAAACTGTTTTTT. Its protein product is CASGQGATNEKLFF.

The genes are TRBV2 and TRBJ2-2, with D maybe TRBD2 (5 bases). The germline V gene has CDR1 SNHLY and CDR2 FYNNEI. V was cut by 6 bases and J by 4 bases, with 12 bases left in between. The CDR3 loop spans 14 amino acids. The CDR3 is CASRADRSTGELFF. Written as DNA, the CDR3 is TGTGCCAGCAGAGCGGATAGGAGCACCGGGGAGCTGTTTTTT.

The rearrangement links TRBV6-6 to TRBJ1-1; possible D gene TRBD1, 6 bases. Trimming took 0 bases from V and 7 from J, leaving 15 bases between them. The CDR3 extends over 15 amino acids. Germline CDR1 reads MNHNY; CDR2 reads SVGAGI (reference sequence). CDR3 sequence reads: CASSYSSGAGDEAFF. In nucleotides, the CDR3 is TGTGCCAGCAGTTACTCGTCGGGGGCGGGGGATGAAGCTTTCTTT.

Notes on this clone: Other DNA sequences from this sample encode an identical CDR3 as well. This chain links TRBV2 with TRBJ2-3; the D is unclear. Germline CDR1 is SNHLY and CDR2 is FYNNEI. This CDR3 is 14 amino acids long. Trimming removed 1 base from V and 0 bases from J, with 5 bases in between. The CDR3 region has the DNA TGTGCCAGCAGTGAAGGTCTGAGCACAGATACGCAGTATTTT. Its translation: CASSEGLSTDTQYF.

This clone is a singleton in its sample. The V call is TRBV18, the J call TRBJ1-5, with no clear D. CDR3 length: 12 amino acids. Trimming shortened V by 5 bases and J by 3 bases, and 5 bases separated the two germline ends. The germline V gene encodes CDR1 KGHSH and CDR2 LQKENI. The CDR3 bases are TGTGCCAGCTCAACTTACAATCAGCCCCAGCATTTT. Translation: CASSTYNQPQHF.

This chain uses TRBV7-9 with TRBJ2-7; D may correspond to TRBD1 or TRBD2 (5 bases each). CDR3 length: 14 residues. CDR1 is SEHNR and CDR2 is FQNEAQ in the germline V gene (reference sequence). Trimming took 10 bases from V and 0 from J, leaving 16 bases between them. CDR3 sequence: CATSLGGSSYEQYF. The CDR3 DNA follows: TGTGCCACATCGCTTGGGGGAAGCTCCTACGAGCAGTACTTC.

The J gene is TRBJ1-6, the V gene TRBV5-6; D gene unclear. With 5 bases removed from V and 9 bases from J, the gap between germline ends came to 9 bases. The CDR3 spans 12 residues. Germline V gene lookup returns CDR1 SGHDT and CDR2 YYEEEE. DNA for the CDR3: TGTGCCAGCAGGTCCCGCGGTTCACCCCTCCACTTT. Translating it yields CASRSRGSPLHF.